The source of this TCR beta chain is a study of Graves' ophthalmopathy and Graves' hyperthyroidism. The overall study: Before any treatment was given, at initial diagnosis, peripheral blood was collected.

V was pared by 5 bases and J by 4 bases, with 14 bases between. The CDR3 runs to 14 residues. The V gene's germline CDR1 is MDHEN and CDR2 SYDVKM. Researchers turned away patients with other autoimmune diseases, uncontrolled infections, pregnancy or lactation. The starting material, around 9.3 ml of fresh peripheral blood, provided the PBMCs. This clonotype was observed many times. No antigen is known for it. The study's findings and limits: As the model predicted ophthalmopathy progression, it achieved a sensitivity of 70.59% and a specificity of roughly 73%.

The sequenced template was RNA, covering the TCR beta CDR3 region. Investigators did first-round RT-PCR with HTBI primers, then second-round multiplex PCR. MiXCR, run by TCRdb on the multiplex PCR reads, gives a single entry per CDR3 protein. The sample shows under 250,000 distinct CDR3 sequences, roughly 21% of them seen only once. The J gene is TRBJ1-2, the V gene TRBV28; no clear D gene. The source material was peripheral blood. The TCR originated in a woman in her forties or fifties with Graves' ophthalmopathy. The CDR3 DNA sequence: TGTGCCAGCAGTACCCTGGGCCCAGTCTATGGCTACACCTTC. It codes for CASSTLGPVYGYTF.